These 19 T cell receptor beta chains originate from one sample sequenced in a study of T cell changes during pregnancy in multiple sclerosis. Clones were sequenced by immunoSEQ multiplex PCR, and TCRdb holds only the in-frame ones, with some missing. The sample lists tens of thousands of clones; 85% to 95% were seen once. The sample taken for sequencing was peripheral blood. These receptors were collected from a female donor with multiple sclerosis, enrolled in a pregnancy study.

The chain joins TRBV5-1 to TRBJ2-3; possibly TRBD1 for D (6 bases). CDR3 length: 15 residues. In germline, CDR1 is SGHRS, CDR2 YFSETQ. V dropped 5 bases and J dropped 2 bases, with 15 bases sitting between them. For the CDR3, the DNA is TGCGCCAGCAGAATACAGGGATCCATCACAGATACGCAGTATTTT. Its protein product is CASRIQGSITDTQYF.

This chain joins TRBV2 and TRBJ2-1, with 7 bases aligning to TRBD1. The germline V gene encodes CDR1 SNHLY and CDR2 FYNNEI. Trimming at V came to 7 bases and at J to 0 bases, leaving 6 bases not matched to a gene. There are 15 residues in the CDR3. CDR3 region: CASILQGVSYNEQFF. The CDR3 coding sequence is TGTGCCAGCATCCTTCAGGGGGTCTCCTACAATGAGCAGTTCTTC.

V usage is TRBV2 and J usage is TRBJ1-1, with TRBD1 matching 8 bases. The CDR3 consists of 13 residues. The V gene end was trimmed by 5 bases and the J gene end by 3 bases; junction bases not matched to a gene: 2. Germline V CDR1 and CDR2: SNHLY, FYNNEI. The DNA for the CDR3 is TGTGCCAGCAGTAACAGGGGGTACACTGAAGCTTTCTTT. Its translation is CASSNRGYTEAFF.

The chain uses TRBV7-6 and TRBJ1-1; D not resolved. Looked up from germline, CDR1 is SGHVS and CDR2 is FNYEAQ. V gave up 5 bases and J gave up 1 base, with 8 bases separating them. The CDR3 contains 13 residues. The CDR3 coding sequence is TGTGCCAGCAGCCGGATTGGGAACACTGAAGCTTTCTTT. This gives the protein CASSRIGNTEAFF.

This CDR3 is CASSLDLEQFF. The CDR3 DNA is TGTGCCAGCAGCTTAGACTTGGAGCAGTTCTTC. The chain carries TRBV11-2 and TRBJ2-1, with D unclear. This CDR3 has 11 residues. Germline values: CDR1 SGHAT, CDR2 FQNNGV. Between the trimmed V and J ends, which lost 0 bases and 10 bases, there was a span of 4 bases.

This rearrangement joins TRBV7-2 to TRBJ2-7; 7 nucleotides line up with TRBD1. CDR1 and CDR2 (germline): SGHTA, FQGNSA. CDR3 length: 14 amino acids. The trim removed 4 bases at V and 5 bases at J, leaving 8 bases unmatched. The CDR3 DNA reads as TGTGCCAGCAGCTCGTACGACAGGGACCACGAGCAGTACTTC. Residues: CASSSYDRDHEQYF.

This clone has only one observation. In DNA form, the CDR3 reads TGTGCCAGCAGCTTAGAGGCAGGGATGGGCGAGCAGTACTTC. This gives the protein CASSLEAGMGEQYF. This chain uses TRBV11-2 with TRBJ2-7; perhaps TRBD1 as D (5 bases). This CDR3 has 14 amino acids. V was trimmed by 0 bases and J by 6 bases, leaving 12 bases between them. CDR1 and CDR2 from the germline V gene are SGHAT and FQNNGV.

The J gene is TRBJ2-3, the V gene TRBV11-2; TRBD2 matches 8 bases. The CDR3 runs 16 residues. From germline, CDR1 is SGHAT and CDR2 FQNNGV. The ends lost 0 bases at V and 4 bases at J; junction bases unmatched: 6. This chain's CDR3 is CASSLESGSVADTQYF. The CDR3 DNA reads as TGTGCCAGCAGCTTAGAGAGCGGGAGTGTCGCAGATACGCAGTATTTT.

In its sample, this clone was seen once. V is TRBV6-1 and J is TRBJ1-5; 7 bases align to TRBD1. Losses at the gene ends were 1 base for V and 9 bases for J; bases not matched to a gene: 12. The CDR3 extends over 16 amino acids. Germline CDR1 reads MNHNS; CDR2 reads SASEGT. CDR3: CASSEGGDRLAGPQHF. For the CDR3, the DNA is TGTGCCAGCAGTGAAGGCGGGGACAGACTCGCGGGGCCCCAGCATTTT.

The gene calls are TRBV2 and TRBJ2-1; TRBD2 agrees at 11 bases. This CDR3 contains 17 residues. Germline-derived CDR1 and CDR2 are SNHLY and FYNNEI. The trim removed 0 bases at V and 7 bases at J, leaving 8 bases unmatched. The DNA for the CDR3 is TGTGCCAGCAGTGAAGCTATCGGACTAGCGGGTTCAAATGAGCAGTTCTTC. Translation gives CASSEAIGLAGSNEQFF.

V and J are TRBV4-1 and TRBJ1-2, with 8 bases aligning to TRBD1. The V segment lost 3 bases and the J segment 4 bases; nucleotides outside the gene matches: 10. The CDR3 sequence is 16 residues long. Germline V gene lookup returns CDR1 MGHRA and CDR2 YSYEKL. Here the CDR3 DNA reads TGCGCCAGCAGCCATCCCAGGGGACAGGACCTCTATGGCTACACCTTC. It codes for CASSHPRGQDLYGYTF.

The chain links TRBV5-4 to TRBJ2-7; 9 nucleotides agree with TRBD2. The CDR3 is 17 residues long. Germline-derived CDR1 and CDR2 are SGHNT and YYREEE (reference sequence). V shed 0 bases, J shed 4 bases, and the junction held 11 bases outside the gene matches. The CDR3 DNA is TGTGCCAGCAGCTTGGTAGAAGCGGGACTAGCAGCTTACGAGCAGTACTTC. Translated, it gives CASSLVEAGLAAYEQYF.

The chain recombines TRBV5-5 with TRBJ1-4, with TRBD1 as a possible D gene (6 bases). Trimming took 2 bases from V and 7 from J, leaving 15 bases between them. Per the germline V gene, CDR1 is SGHKS and CDR2 is YYEKEE (reference sequence). This CDR3 region has 15 residues. CDR3 sequence: CASSFSRTDSEKLFF. DNA for the CDR3: TGTGCCAGCAGCTTTTCGAGGACAGACAGTGAAAAACTGTTTTTT.

A single count supports this clone. This chain links TRBV7-2 with TRBJ2-1, with 9 bases matching TRBD2. Looked up from germline, CDR1 is SGHTA and CDR2 is FQGNSA. The V gene end was trimmed by 5 bases and the J gene end by 7 bases; junction bases not matched to a gene: 9. This CDR3 contains 15 residues. The CDR3 DNA reads as TGTGCCAGCAGCCCGACCGGGACTAGCTGGAATGAGCAGTTCTTC. It is translated as CASSPTGTSWNEQFF. Combining the CDR3 with reference TRBV7-2 and TRBJ2-1 gives the whole variable domain GAGVSQSPSNKVTEKGKDVELRCDPISGHTALYWYRQSLGQGLEFLIYFQGNSAPDKSGLPSDRFSAERTGGSVSTLTIQRTQQEDSAVYLCASSPTGTSWNEQFFGPGTRLTVL.

J is TRBJ1-1 and V is TRBV7-2, with TRBD1 matching 8 bases. Germline V lookup: CDR1 SGHTA, CDR2 FQGNSA. Losses at the gene ends were 2 bases for V and 4 bases for J; bases not matched to a gene: 6. CDR3 length: 15 amino acids. CDR3 protein: CASSLTGQGGTEAFF. The DNA of the CDR3 is TGTGCCAGCAGCTTAACCGGACAGGGAGGCACTGAAGCTTTCTTT.

V is TRBV18 and J is TRBJ2-7; the D gene is possibly TRBD2 (5 bases). This CDR3 has 14 amino acids. The germline gives CDR1 KGHSH, CDR2 LQKENI. The V and J ends lost 5 bases and 0 bases respectively, with 11 bases between them. The CDR3 nucleotides are TGTGCCAGCTCAGACAAGCGGCTCTCCTACGAGCAGTACTTC. Its translation is CASSDKRLSYEQYF.

The V call is TRBV19, the J call TRBJ2-7; D might be TRBD1 or TRBD2, each matching 5 bases. This CDR3 has 14 amino acids. Between the trimmed V and J ends, which lost 0 bases and 4 bases, there was a span of 10 bases. Germline lookup yields CDR1 LNHDA and CDR2 SQIVND (reference sequence). CDR3 region: CASSIDRDQYEQYF. The CDR3 DNA sequence: TGTGCCAGTAGTATAGATCGGGACCAATACGAGCAGTACTTC.

The rearrangement joins TRBV2 to TRBJ2-1; no definite D call. Germline CDR1 and CDR2: SNHLY and FYNNEI. CDR3 length: 13 residues. Trimming took 7 bases from V and 2 from J, leaving 9 bases between them. The CDR3 reads CASNDQTYNEQFF. CDR3 DNA: TGTGCCAGCAACGACCAGACCTACAATGAGCAGTTCTTC.

The chain is built from TRBV6-6 and TRBJ2-7; D might be TRBD2 (5 bases). The V and J ends lost 8 bases and 1 base respectively, with 12 bases between them. The germline V gene has CDR1 MNHNY and CDR2 SVGAGI (reference sequence). The CDR3 has 13 amino acids. The CDR3 region is CASGLSGSYEQYF. CDR3 DNA: TGTGCCAGCGGACTTTCGGGGTCCTACGAGCAGTACTTC.